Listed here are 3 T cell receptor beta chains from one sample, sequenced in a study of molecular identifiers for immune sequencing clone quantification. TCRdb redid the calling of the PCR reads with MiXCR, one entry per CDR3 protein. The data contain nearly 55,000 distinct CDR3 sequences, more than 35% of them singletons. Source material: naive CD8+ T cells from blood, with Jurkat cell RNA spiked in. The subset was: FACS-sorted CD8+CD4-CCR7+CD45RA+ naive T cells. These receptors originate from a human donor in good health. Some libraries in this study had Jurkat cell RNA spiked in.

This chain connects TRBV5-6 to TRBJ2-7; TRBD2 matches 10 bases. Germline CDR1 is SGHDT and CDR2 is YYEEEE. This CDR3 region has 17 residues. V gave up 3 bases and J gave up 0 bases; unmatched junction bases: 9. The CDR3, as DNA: TGTGCCAGCAGCTCTCACGAGACTAGCGGGTACTCCTACGAGCAGTACTTC. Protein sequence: CASSSHETSGYSYEQYF.

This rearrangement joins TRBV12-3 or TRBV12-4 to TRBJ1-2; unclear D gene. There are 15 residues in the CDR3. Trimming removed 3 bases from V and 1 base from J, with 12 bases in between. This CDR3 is CASSLGQYHNYGYTF. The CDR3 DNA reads TGTGCCAGCAGTTTGGGTCAGTACCATAACTATGGCTACACCTTC.

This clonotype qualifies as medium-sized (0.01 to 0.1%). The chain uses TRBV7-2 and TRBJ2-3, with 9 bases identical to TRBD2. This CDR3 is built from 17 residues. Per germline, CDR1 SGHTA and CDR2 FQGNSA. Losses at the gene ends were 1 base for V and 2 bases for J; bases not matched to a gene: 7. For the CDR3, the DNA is TGTGCCAGCAGCTTAGGAGCGGGAGGCCGTGCCACAGATACGCAGTATTTT. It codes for CASSLGAGGRATDTQYF.